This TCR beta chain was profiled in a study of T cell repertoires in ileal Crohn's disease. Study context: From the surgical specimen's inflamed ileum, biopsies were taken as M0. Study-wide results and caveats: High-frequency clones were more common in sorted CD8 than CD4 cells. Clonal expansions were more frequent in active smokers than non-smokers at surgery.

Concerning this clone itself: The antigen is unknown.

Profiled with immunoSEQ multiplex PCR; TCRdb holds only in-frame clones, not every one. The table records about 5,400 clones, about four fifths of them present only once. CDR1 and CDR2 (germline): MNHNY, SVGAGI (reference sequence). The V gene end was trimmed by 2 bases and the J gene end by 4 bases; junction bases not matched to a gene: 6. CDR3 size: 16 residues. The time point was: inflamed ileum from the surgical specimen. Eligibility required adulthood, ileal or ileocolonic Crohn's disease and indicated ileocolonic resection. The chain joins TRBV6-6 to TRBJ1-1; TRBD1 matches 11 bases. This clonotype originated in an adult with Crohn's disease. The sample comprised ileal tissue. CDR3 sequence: CASSYAKGTGGTEAFF. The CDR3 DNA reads TGTGCCAGCAGTTACGCGAAAGGGACAGGGGGCACTGAAGCTTTCTTT.